This TCR beta chain was identified during a study of CD4 T cells in relation to SARS-CoV-2 and coronaviruses. The unexposed donors gave CD4+ T cells in 2011-2018, prior to COVID-19. The cells were cultured for 9 to 11 days before CD4+ T cells were isolated. Cultures held a few million PBMCs per well with 8.5 to 10 IU/ml IL-2. A note on this clone: Antigen specificity is unknown.

V lost 6 bases and J 3 bases, leaving 12 bases between the germline ends. Germline V lookup: CDR1 ENHRY, CDR2 SYGVKD. CDR3 size: 14 residues. General study points: Samples before the pandemic and after infection were not matched within any donor.

TCRdb's copy holds only in-frame clones and misses some; the assay was immunoSEQ multiplex PCR. This repertoire shows nearly 30,000 clones, about three quarters found once; its top ten account for roughly 15%. Sequenced material: CD4+ T cells from PBMCs, cultured in vitro. The gene calls are TRBV10-3 and TRBJ1-5; the D gene is possibly TRBD1 (6 bases). The sequence derives from a human donor in good health. In nucleotides, the CDR3 is TGTGCCATCAGCCAGGACAGCCCCAATCAGCCCCAGCATTTT. Translation gives CAISQDSPNQPQHF.